The sample holds many counts of the clone carrying this T cell receptor beta chain. Its antigen is as yet unknown. V lost 6 bases and J lost 2; bases outside the gene matches: 3. The V gene's germline CDR1 is MNHNS and CDR2 SASEGT. The CDR3 runs 15 residues. This entry is derived from a study of T-cell reconstitution after alpha-beta-depleted transplantation in children. General study results and limits: One year post-transplant, T-cell counts and diversity were largely derived from T cells produced anew.

Molecular barcoding with unique molecular identifiers was used for the TCRbeta library. MiXCR, run by TCRdb on the PCR reads, gives a single entry per CDR3 protein. The top ten clones hold roughly 0.84% of a sample with around 670,000 distinct CDR3 sequences, less than 15% of them seen once. Material: PBMCs, obtained before TCRalphabeta/CD19-depleted stem cell transplant. This TCR was sampled from a girl aged 2-15 years with congenital amegakaryocytic thrombocytopenia, due to receive a stem cell transplant. This chain uses TRBV6-1 with TRBJ2-4; 11 bases align to TRBD2. The CDR3 spells CASRGTSGTKNIQYF. CDR3 DNA: TGTGCCAGCAGAGGGACTAGCGGAACCAAAAACATTCAGTACTTC.